The clone carrying this T cell receptor (beta chain) was counted many times. CDR3 length: 13 amino acids. V was shortened by 1 base and J by 3 bases, with 4 bases between the two germline ends. Germline V CDR1 and CDR2: SEHNR, FQNEAQ (reference sequence). Molecular barcoded adaptors covering alpha/delta and beta/gamma chains were used on around 370 ng RNA. In TCRdb, the reads were re-called with MiXCR into one record per CDR3 protein. The data show around 35,000 distinct CDR3 sequences, roughly 13% seen once. The data belong to a study of read filtering for tumor transcriptome and immune sequencing. Study summary: R-ISS stage counts were 8 for I, more than 15 for II, 6 or 7 for III. Per sample, TCR-region reads ranged about 4 to 11 million by IR-seq, 85 to 1273 by RNA-seq.

V is TRBV7-9 and J is TRBJ2-1; D gene unclear. This receptor was identified in a donor older than 35 with multiple myeloma. Material: a population of CD138-negative cells sorted from bone marrow. The CDR3 sequence: CASSLVSYNEQFF. Written as DNA, the CDR3 is TGTGCCAGCAGCTTAGTCAGCTACAATGAGCAGTTCTTC.